This T cell receptor (beta chain) emerged from a study of T cells in women clearing cervical HPV infection. Study at large: Case blood drawn at lesion detection; control blood after infection cleared. Notes on the study in general: It is unknown whether associations predate infection; no effector/memory or HPV-specific sorting.

With respect to this clone: Its matching antigen is unknown. The CDR3 is cut off 3 residues early in the read; its end comes from the germline J gene.

Profiled with immunoSEQ multiplex PCR; TCRdb holds only in-frame clones, not every one. The sample's table shows under 45,000 clones. Between the trimmed V and J ends, which lost 5 bases and 3 bases, there was a span of 22 bases. There are 16 residues in the CDR3. Germline CDR1 is DFQATT and CDR2 is SNEGSKA (reference sequence). This chain links TRBV20-1 with TRBJ1-1; tentative D call: TRBD1 (6 bases). The receptor was derived from a woman between 18 and 69 years old with a cervical HPV16 infection that either progressed to CIN3+ or cleared (not recorded which). Sequenced: blood buffy coat. The CDR3 loop is CSAGGGGQGGYTEAFF. The part of the CDR3 DNA that was read is TGCAGTGCTGGAGGGGGGGGGCAGGGAGGGTACACTGAA.